This TCR beta chain was documented in a study of blood T cell repertoires in COVID-19. This CDR3 is built from 17 residues. Germline values: CDR1 SEHNR, CDR2 FQNEAQ (reference sequence). With V trimmed by 4 bases and J by 8 bases, 13 bases remained unmatched. Original methodology: Amplification with reference gene primers provided the estimates of nucleated cell counts. Data came from immunoSEQ multiplex PCR; TCRdb stores just in-frame clones and leaves some out. The V and J calls and clone size come from that table; D and trimming were worked out from the DNA. The repertoire holds around 270,000 clones, with more than 70% as singletons.

The TCR originated in a woman in her forties or fifties with acute or convalescent COVID-19. The sequencing input was peripheral blood. V gene TRBV7-9 combines with J gene TRBJ2-1, with TRBD1 matching 11 bases. The CDR3 region is CASSSPNQDRGLHEQFF. DNA for the CDR3: TGTGCCAGCAGCTCCCCCAACCAGGACAGGGGGCTGCATGAGCAGTTCTTC.